These 32 T cell receptor beta chains were all obtained from the same sample, sequenced in a study of beta chain features in type 1 diabetes. These receptors have no identified antigens. Study conclusions and caveats: When Type 1 diabetes patients were examined, their TCRB CDR3s proved moderately but significantly shorter in all four CD4+ subsets.

The investigators reverse transcribed all of the isolated RNA, so they sequenced expressed TCRB transcripts. Sequenced by immunoSEQ multiplex PCR; TCRdb stores in-frame clones only, minus some. The repertoire holds 600,000 to 700,000 clones, with about an eighth as singletons. Sequencing was carried out using naive CD4+ T cells from blood. Source of these receptors: a man aged 18 to 30 with type 1 diabetes.

The rearrangement links TRBV9 to TRBJ2-2; D is unclear. Germline loops: CDR1 SGDLS, CDR2 YYNGEE. This CDR3 is built from 13 residues. V gave up 3 bases and J gave up 5 bases, with 8 bases separating them. Here the CDR3 DNA reads TGTGCCAGCAGCGCCTCTTGGACCGGGGAGCTGTTTTTT. Protein: CASSASWTGELFF.

This clone was seen only a few times. V usage is TRBV10-3 and J usage is TRBJ2-1; D ambiguous. CDR1 is ENHRY, CDR2 SYGVKD, per germline. Trimming stripped 4 bases from V and 5 bases from J, with 6 bases between. The CDR3 extends over 12 amino acids. CDR3: CAISVQNNEQFF. As DNA, the CDR3 is TGTGCCATCAGTGTCCAAAACAATGAGCAGTTCTTC.

The chain is built from TRBV19 and TRBJ2-3; D uncertain. This CDR3 has 13 amino acids. The V gene's germline CDR1 is LNHDA and CDR2 SQIVND (reference sequence). The germline V and J ends were trimmed by 3 bases and 1 base, with 5 bases remaining between them. In DNA, the CDR3 is TGTGCCAGTAGTATCCTTGGCACAGATACGCAGTATTTT. Amino acids: CASSILGTDTQYF. Variable domain in full (rest from reference TRBV19 and TRBJ2-3): DGGITQSPKYLFRKEGQNVTLSCEQNLNHDAMYWYRQDPGQGLRLIYYSQIVNDFQKGDIAEGYSVSREKKESFPLTVTSAQKNPTAFYLCASSILGTDTQYFGPGTRLTVL.

The chain combines TRBV29-1 with TRBJ2-7, with 10 bases fitting TRBD2. With V trimmed by 3 bases and J by 5 bases, 10 bases remained unmatched. The CDR3 has 15 residues. Germline V gene data show CDR1 as SQVTM and CDR2 as ANQGSEA. The chain's CDR3 is CSVERRLAGENEQYF. The CDR3 DNA sequence: TGCAGCGTTGAGAGGCGGCTAGCGGGGGAAAACGAGCAGTACTTC.

This clone was recorded a few times. V is TRBV20-1 and J is TRBJ2-3; no definite D call. CDR1 and CDR2 (germline): DFQATT, SNEGSKA (reference sequence). The V gene lost 0 bases and the J gene lost 10 bases, with 8 bases spanning the gap. The CDR3 contains 11 residues. CDR3 DNA: TGCAGTGCTAGAGATGACCTTGCGCAGTATTTT. This codes for CSARDDLAQYF.

This sequence joins TRBV4-1 and TRBJ1-2; no reliable D call. The CDR3 has 14 amino acids. Trimming cost V 3 bases and J 3 bases, with 11 bases left between them. CDR1 and CDR2 from the germline V gene are MGHRA and YSYEKL. CDR3 region: CASSQNSGDYGYTF. The CDR3 DNA follows: TGCGCCAGCAGCCAGAATTCCGGTGACTATGGCTACACCTTC.

With respect to this clone: This CDR3 is also generated by other DNA sequences in the sample. V and J are TRBV5-6 and TRBJ2-3, with D possibly being TRBD2 (5 bases). This CDR3 contains 13 residues. Trimming shortened V by 0 bases and J by 3 bases, and 5 bases separated the two germline ends. The germline gives CDR1 SGHDT, CDR2 YYEEEE. The CDR3 protein is CASSLAGTDTQYF. As DNA, the CDR3 is TGTGCCAGCAGCTTGGCGGGAACAGATACGCAGTATTTT.

This clone was detected a few times. The V call is TRBV11-2, the J call TRBJ2-3; no definite D call. The V gene lost 0 bases and the J gene lost 0 bases, with 10 bases spanning the gap. This CDR3 region has 16 residues. From germline, CDR1 is SGHAT and CDR2 FQNNGV. CDR3 sequence reads: CASSLDLDTSTDTQYF. The CDR3, as DNA: TGTGCCAGCAGCTTAGATTTAGATACTAGCACAGATACGCAGTATTTT.

The chain joins TRBV25-1 to TRBJ2-3; D might be TRBD1 or TRBD2, each matching 5 bases. V gave up 1 base and J gave up 2 bases, with 10 bases separating them. The CDR3 length is 15 residues. Germline assignment: CDR1 MGHDK and CDR2 SYGVNS. CDR3 nucleotides: TGTGCCAGCAGTGAATCTAAGGGGACCACAGATACGCAGTATTTT. This encodes CASSESKGTTDTQYF.

The chain recombines TRBV6-1 with TRBJ2-1; 13 bases fit TRBD2. Germline V CDR1 and CDR2: MNHNS, SASEGT. J gave up 9 bases and V 7 bases, and 6 bases lay outside the gene matches. CDR3 length equals 14 residues. CDR3 region: CASNRLAGGGEQFF. The CDR3 nucleotides read TGTGCCAGCAACCGACTAGCGGGGGGTGGTGAGCAGTTCTTC.

This sequence joins TRBV2 and TRBJ2-1; the D is unclear. Trimming shortened V by 3 bases and J by 6 bases, and 18 bases separated the two germline ends. The CDR3 spans 16 residues. Germline CDR1 and CDR2: SNHLY and FYNNEI. CDR3 DNA sequence: TGTGCCAGCAGTGACCCTGCGCTCCTTGGCATCAATGAGCAGTTCTTC. As protein: CASSDPALLGINEQFF. Based on the CDR3 plus reference TRBV2 and TRBJ2-1, the full variable domain is EPEVTQTPSHQVTQMGQEVILRCVPISNHLYFYWYRQILGQKVEFLVSFYNNEISEKSEIFDDQFSVERPDGSNFTLKIRSTKLEDSAMYFCASSDPALLGINEQFFGPGTRLTVL.

There are a few counts of this clone. The chain uses TRBV7-9 and TRBJ1-1, with D possibly being TRBD1 (6 bases). Germline CDR1 SEHNR, CDR2 FQNEAQ (reference sequence). V lost 4 bases and J lost 1, with 16 bases in between. The CDR3 contains 16 residues. The CDR3 sequence is CASSYISLDRNTEAFF. The CDR3 bases are TGTGCCAGCAGCTATATTTCGCTGGACAGGAACACTGAAGCTTTCTTT.

This chain connects TRBV25-1 to TRBJ2-5; D perhaps matches TRBD1 (5 bases). Germline values: CDR1 MGHDK, CDR2 SYGVNS. V was shortened by 7 bases and J by 2 bases, with 14 bases between the two germline ends. The CDR3 has 14 residues. CDR3 sequence reads: CASTEERGQETQYF. Written as DNA, the CDR3 is TGTGCCAGCACCGAAGAAAGGGGACAAGAGACCCAGTACTTC.

V is TRBV28 and J is TRBJ1-5; D unresolved. CDR3 length equals 13 residues. Germline CDR1 reads MDHEN; CDR2 reads SYDVKM. V shed 4 bases and J shed 3 bases, with 7 bases lying between them. The CDR3 nucleotides are TGTGCCAGCAGTTCCGGTTACAATCAGCCCCAGCATTTT. Its protein product is CASSSGYNQPQHF.

This clone was picked up a small number of times. This chain links TRBV19 with TRBJ1-6; D unclear. Per the germline V gene, CDR1 is LNHDA and CDR2 is SQIVND (reference sequence). This CDR3 contains 14 residues. Trimming took 7 bases from V and 1 from J, leaving 8 bases between them. The CDR3 nucleotides read TGTGCCAGTAAGGTCGGGTCCTATAATTCACCCCTCCACTTT. Translated: CASKVGSYNSPLHF.

This clone was counted a few times. V and J are TRBV2 and TRBJ1-2, with a possible D match to TRBD1 (5 bases). V was clipped by 7 bases and J by 5 bases, with 11 bases between them. CDR3 length equals 12 residues. Looked up from germline, CDR1 is SNHLY and CDR2 is FYNNEI. The CDR3 nucleotides are TGTGCCAGCACGGGGCAGGTTTATGGCTACACCTTC. Its protein is CASTGQVYGYTF.

The chain recombines TRBV30 with TRBJ2-7, with 12 bases fitting TRBD2. V dropped 3 bases and J dropped 3; count of bases not matched to a gene: 0. The CDR3 is 13 amino acids. Germline CDR1 reads GTSNPN; CDR2 reads SVGIG (reference sequence). CDR3 coding DNA: TGTGCCTGGAGGACTAGCGGGGGCTACGAGCAGTACTTC. Its translation: CAWRTSGGYEQYF.

The genes are TRBV2 and TRBJ2-5, with TRBD1 matching 10 bases. CDR1 is SNHLY, CDR2 FYNNEI, per germline. With 4 bases clipped from V and 5 bases from J, the junction kept 7 bases outside the gene matches. CDR3 length: 15 amino acids. This chain's CDR3 is CASSALTGGQETQYF. The CDR3 DNA reads TGTGCCAGCAGTGCCTTGACAGGGGGCCAGGAGACCCAGTACTTC. The full variable domain, with the rest looked up from reference TRBV2 and TRBJ2-5, is EPEVTQTPSHQVTQMGQEVILRCVPISNHLYFYWYRQILGQKVEFLVSFYNNEISEKSEIFDDQFSVERPDGSNFTLKIRSTKLEDSAMYFCASSALTGGQETQYFGPGTRLLVL.

The chain combines TRBV7-2 with TRBJ2-2; D is perhaps TRBD1 (5 bases). Germline assignment: CDR1 SGHTA and CDR2 FQGNSA. Between the trimmed V and J ends, which lost 5 bases and 1 base, there was a span of 17 bases. The CDR3 spans 17 residues. Here the CDR3 reads CASSPRMKTVNTGELFF. Written as DNA, the CDR3 is TGTGCCAGCAGCCCTCGCATGAAGACAGTGAACACCGGGGAGCTGTTTTTT.

V usage is TRBV30 and J usage is TRBJ1-4; D is ambiguous. Trimming took 2 bases from V and 0 from J, leaving 10 bases between them. The CDR3 length is 15 residues. CDR1 is GTSNPN, CDR2 SVGIG, per germline (reference sequence). For the CDR3, the DNA is TGTGCCTGGAGTCTCCCACTTTCAACTAATGAAAAACTGTTTTTT. It yields the protein CAWSLPLSTNEKLFF.

In its sample, this clone was seen a few times. The rearrangement links TRBV4-1 to TRBJ1-2; D possibly corresponds to TRBD1 (6 bases). CDR1 is MGHRA, CDR2 YSYEKL, per germline. The CDR3 consists of 16 residues. The V end was cut by 4 bases, the J end by 5 bases, with 20 bases between. The CDR3, as DNA: TGCGCCAGCAGCCCAGCCCCGGGGGGGCCCCGGTATGGCTACACCTTC. Protein: CASSPAPGGPRYGYTF.

A remark on this clone: The sample holds other DNA sequences that translate to the same CDR3. The chain carries TRBV5-6 and TRBJ1-2, with D possibly matching TRBD1 (5 bases). The germline V and J ends were trimmed by 0 bases and 4 bases, with 7 bases remaining between them. The CDR3 runs to 13 residues. CDR1 and CDR2 (germline): SGHDT, YYEEEE. The CDR3 DNA follows: TGTGCCAGCAGCTTGGCTGGGGGCTATGGCTACACCTTC. Protein product: CASSLAGGYGYTF.

This clone was recorded a few times. Distinct nucleotide sequences in the sample also encode this CDR3. The chain is built from TRBV5-1 and TRBJ1-1; D is perhaps TRBD1 (6 bases). CDR1 and CDR2 from the germline V gene are SGHRS and YFSETQ. Trimming removed 0 bases at V and 4 bases at J, with 7 bases between. The CDR3 totals 13 residues. The CDR3 loop is CASSLGDTTEAFF. The CDR3 coding sequence is TGCGCCAGCAGCTTGGGGGACACCACTGAAGCTTTCTTT.

The rearrangement uses TRBV5-6 and TRBJ2-4, with a weak D call TRBD1 (5 bases). Germline values: CDR1 SGHDT, CDR2 YYEEEE. This CDR3 spans 14 amino acids. V was clipped by 0 bases and J by 6 bases, with 10 bases between them. CDR3 DNA sequence: TGTGCCAGCAGCTTGGAAGGCCAGGGAAACATTCAGTACTTC. As protein: CASSLEGQGNIQYF.

This clone was observed a few times. The same CDR3 is also encoded by other DNA sequences in this sample. The chain joins TRBV30 to TRBJ2-2; tentatively, D is TRBD1 or TRBD2 (5 bases each). The CDR3 runs 11 residues. Germline lookup yields CDR1 GTSNPN and CDR2 SVGIG (reference sequence). V lost 3 bases and J 6 bases, leaving 5 bases between the germline ends. The DNA for the CDR3 is TGTGCCTGGAGGGGGGCCGGGGAGCTGTTTTTT. Its translation is CAWRGAGELFF. Variable domain in full (rest from reference TRBV30 and TRBJ2-2): SQTIHQWPATLVQPVGSPLSLECTVEGTSNPNLYWYRQAAGRGLQLLFYSVGIGQISSEVPQNLSASRPQDRQFILSSKKLLLSDSGFYLCAWRGAGELFFGEGSRLTVL.

V gene TRBV28 combines with J gene TRBJ2-7, with 7 positions matching TRBD1. The CDR3 sequence is 15 residues long. Germline trimming cut 2 bases from V and 0 bases from J; bases unmatched to any gene: 4. Germline CDR1 is MDHEN and CDR2 is SYDVKM. The DNA of the CDR3 is TGTGCCAGCAGTTTACCGACAGGGATCTCCTACGAGCAGTACTTC. Its protein is CASSLPTGISYEQYF.

This clone occurred a few times. V usage is TRBV9 and J usage is TRBJ2-5; D is unclear. There are 13 residues in the CDR3. Trimming pared 2 bases from V and 2 bases from J, leaving 7 bases between. Germline CDR1 reads SGDLS; CDR2 reads YYNGEE. CDR3 protein: CASSVTDQETQYF. The CDR3 DNA is TGTGCCAGCAGCGTGACCGATCAAGAGACCCAGTACTTC.

This chain uses TRBV19 with TRBJ2-3, with 7 bases aligning to TRBD1. Germline loops: CDR1 LNHDA, CDR2 SQIVND (reference sequence). V trimming: 4 bases; J trimming: 1 base; junction bases outside the gene matches: 5. The CDR3 is 15 residues long. The CDR3 DNA follows: TGTGCCAGTAGTACCCGACAGGGAGGCACAGATACGCAGTATTTT. It translates to CASSTRQGGTDTQYF.

This clone was picked up a small number of times. The chain is built from TRBV7-9 and TRBJ2-5, with 8 bases that match TRBD2. Trimming took 5 bases from V and 1 from J; bases not matched to a gene: 6. CDR3 length: 15 amino acids. Germline V gene lookup returns CDR1 SEHNR and CDR2 FQNEAQ (reference sequence). CDR3 nucleotides: TGTGCCAGCAGCATTTCGGGACTAGTCCAAGAGACCCAGTACTTC. Its protein product is CASSISGLVQETQYF.

This clone was seen a few times. The V call is TRBV27, the J call TRBJ2-3; D is perhaps TRBD1 or TRBD2 (5 bases each). This CDR3 has 14 residues. Germline V gene data show CDR1 as MNHEY and CDR2 as SMNVEV (reference sequence). V shed 4 bases and J shed 1 base, with 9 bases lying between them. CDR3 loop: CASSSRGRTDTQYF. The CDR3 DNA sequence: TGTGCCAGCAGTTCGAGGGGCCGCACAGATACGCAGTATTTT.

The chain carries TRBV28 and TRBJ1-4; 8 positions agree with TRBD1. J gave up 8 bases and V 5 bases, and 10 bases lay outside the gene matches. This CDR3 contains 15 residues. Per germline, CDR1 MDHEN and CDR2 SYDVKM. CDR3 residues: CASSPGDRRKEKLFF. CDR3 DNA sequence: TGTGCCAGCAGTCCAGGGGACAGGAGAAAAGAAAAACTGTTTTTT.

This clone was observed a few times. The rearrangement joins TRBV4-1 to TRBJ2-7; D not resolved. The V and J ends lost 6 bases and 5 bases respectively, with 14 bases between them. Germline V gives CDR1 MGHRA, CDR2 YSYEKL. The CDR3 length is 13 residues. The CDR3 DNA reads TGCGCCAGCAGTCCCTCTCCGAGGAACGAGCAGTACTTC. Its protein product is CASSPSPRNEQYF.